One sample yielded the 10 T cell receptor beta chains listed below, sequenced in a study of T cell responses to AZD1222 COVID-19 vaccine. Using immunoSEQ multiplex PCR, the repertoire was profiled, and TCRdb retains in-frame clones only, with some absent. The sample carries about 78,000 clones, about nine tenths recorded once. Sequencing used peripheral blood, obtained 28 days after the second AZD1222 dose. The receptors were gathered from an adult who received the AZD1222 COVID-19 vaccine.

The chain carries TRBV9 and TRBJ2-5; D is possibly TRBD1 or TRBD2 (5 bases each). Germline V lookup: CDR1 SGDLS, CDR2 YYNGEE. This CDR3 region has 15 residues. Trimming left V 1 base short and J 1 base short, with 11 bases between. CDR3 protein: CASSVRGRFQETQYF. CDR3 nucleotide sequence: TGTGCCAGCAGCGTACGGGGCCGGTTCCAAGAGACCCAGTACTTC.

The CDR3 bases are TGTGCCTGGAGTGTAGGGACCGACTCTGGAAACACCATATATTTT. The encoded protein is CAWSVGTDSGNTIYF. This chain joins TRBV30 and TRBJ1-3, with D possibly being TRBD1 (5 bases). Trimming cost V 0 bases and J 0 bases, with 9 bases left between them. There are 15 residues in the CDR3. Germline lookup yields CDR1 GTSNPN and CDR2 SVGIG (reference sequence).

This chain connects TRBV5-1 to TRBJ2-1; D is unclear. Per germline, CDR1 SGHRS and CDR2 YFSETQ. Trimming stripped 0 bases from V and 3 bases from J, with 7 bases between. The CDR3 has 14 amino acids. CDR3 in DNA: TGCGCCAGCAGCTTGGAGCAAAACTACAATGAGCAGTTCTTC. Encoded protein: CASSLEQNYNEQFF.

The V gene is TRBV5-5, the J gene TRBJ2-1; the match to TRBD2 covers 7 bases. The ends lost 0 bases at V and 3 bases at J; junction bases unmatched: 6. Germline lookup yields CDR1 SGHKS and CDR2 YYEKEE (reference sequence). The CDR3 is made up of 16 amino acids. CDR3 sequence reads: CASSLAAGANYNEQFF. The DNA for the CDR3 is TGTGCCAGCAGCTTGGCGGCGGGAGCAAACTACAATGAGCAGTTCTTC.

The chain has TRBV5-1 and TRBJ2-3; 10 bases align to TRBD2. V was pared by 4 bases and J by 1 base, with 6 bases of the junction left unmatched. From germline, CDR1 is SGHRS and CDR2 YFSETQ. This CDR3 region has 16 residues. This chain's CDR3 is CASSGSGLAGTDTQYF. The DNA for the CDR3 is TGCGCCAGCAGCGGATCCGGACTAGCGGGCACAGATACGCAGTATTTT.

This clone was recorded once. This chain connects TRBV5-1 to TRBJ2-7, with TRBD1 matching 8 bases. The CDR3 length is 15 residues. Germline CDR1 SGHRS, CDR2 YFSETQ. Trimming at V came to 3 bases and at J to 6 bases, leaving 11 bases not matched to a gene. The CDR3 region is CASSWGGQGASEQYF. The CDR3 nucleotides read TGCGCCAGCAGCTGGGGCGGACAGGGTGCCTCCGAGCAGTACTTC.

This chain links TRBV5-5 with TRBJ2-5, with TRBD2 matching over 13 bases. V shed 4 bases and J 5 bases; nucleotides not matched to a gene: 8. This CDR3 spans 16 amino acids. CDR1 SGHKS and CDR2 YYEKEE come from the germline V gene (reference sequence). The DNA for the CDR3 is TGTGCCAGCAGCACCGGGACTAGCGGGATGGGGGAGACCCAGTACTTC. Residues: CASSTGTSGMGETQYF.

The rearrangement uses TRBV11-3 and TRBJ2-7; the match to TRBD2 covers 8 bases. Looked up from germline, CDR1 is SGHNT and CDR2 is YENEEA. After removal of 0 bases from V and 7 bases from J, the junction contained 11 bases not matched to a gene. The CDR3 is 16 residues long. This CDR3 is CASSLEYAAGGFEQYF. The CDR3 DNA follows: TGTGCCAGCAGCTTAGAGTATGCGGCGGGAGGATTTGAGCAGTACTTC.

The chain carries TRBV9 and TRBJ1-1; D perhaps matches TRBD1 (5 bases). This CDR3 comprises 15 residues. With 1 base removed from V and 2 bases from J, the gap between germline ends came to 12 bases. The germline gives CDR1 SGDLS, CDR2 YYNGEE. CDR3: CASSVFGGTNTEAFF. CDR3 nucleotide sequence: TGTGCCAGCAGCGTATTTGGCGGGACCAACACTGAAGCTTTCTTT.

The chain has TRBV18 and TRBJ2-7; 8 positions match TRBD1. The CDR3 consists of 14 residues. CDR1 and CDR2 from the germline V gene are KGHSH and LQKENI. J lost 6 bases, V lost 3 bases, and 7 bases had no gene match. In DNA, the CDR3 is TGTGCCAGCTCACCGGGACAGGACGGTGGCGAGCAGTACTTC. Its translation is CASSPGQDGGEQYF.